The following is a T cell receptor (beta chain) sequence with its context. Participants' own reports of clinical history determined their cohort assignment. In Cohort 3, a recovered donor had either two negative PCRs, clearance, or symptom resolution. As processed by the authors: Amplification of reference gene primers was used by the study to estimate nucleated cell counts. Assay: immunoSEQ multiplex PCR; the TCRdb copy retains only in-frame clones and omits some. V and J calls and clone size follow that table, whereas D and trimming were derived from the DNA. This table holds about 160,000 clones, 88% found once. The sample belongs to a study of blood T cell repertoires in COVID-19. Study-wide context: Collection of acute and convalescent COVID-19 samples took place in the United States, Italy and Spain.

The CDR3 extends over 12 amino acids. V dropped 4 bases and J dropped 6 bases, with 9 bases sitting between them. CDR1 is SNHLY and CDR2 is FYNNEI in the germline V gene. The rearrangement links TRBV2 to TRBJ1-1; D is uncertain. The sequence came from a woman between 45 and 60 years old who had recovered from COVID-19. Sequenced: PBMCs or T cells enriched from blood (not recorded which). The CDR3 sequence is CASSVSTAEAFF. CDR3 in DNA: TGTGCCAGCAGTGTAAGTACAGCTGAAGCTTTCTTT.